One and the same sample provided the 19 T cell receptor beta chains below, sequenced in a study of naive and memory T cell subsets. Regarding treatment: skin biopsy from PPD injection site in Mantoux-positive individual. An oligonucleotide containing a UMI was ligated to the 3' end of TCR cDNA. Amplification of ligated cDNA took four PCR rounds with SP2 and nested alpha and beta constant primers. A single record per CDR3 protein comes from TCRdb applying MiXCR to the UMI-ligation and nested PCR reads. Of 25,000 to 35,000 distinct CDR3 sequences listed, less than 8.5% are singletons. The sample here was skin, taken from a tuberculin skin test site. The receptors originated from an adult in good health.

This clonotype was seen only once. The gene calls are TRBV5-1 and TRBJ2-3, with D hard to call. V gave up 0 bases and J gave up 4 bases, with 3 bases separating them. The CDR3 loop spans 12 amino acids. Germline V gene lookup returns CDR1 SGHRS and CDR2 YFSETQ. The CDR3 protein is CASSLEADTQYF. CDR3 coding DNA: TGCGCCAGCAGCTTGGAAGCAGATACGCAGTATTTT.

This clonotype was counted many times. V is TRBV9 and J is TRBJ2-5; maybe TRBD1 (6 bases). The V gene lost 0 bases and the J gene lost 2 bases, with 14 bases spanning the gap. The length of the CDR3 is 16 residues. Germline-derived CDR1 and CDR2 are SGDLS and YYNGEE. The CDR3 DNA reads as TGTGCCAGCAGCGTAGTACCTGGGGGCACACAAGAGACCCAGTACTTC. Protein sequence: CASSVVPGGTQETQYF.

This clonotype showed up many times. The chain is built from TRBV20-1 and TRBJ2-7; 9 positions agree with TRBD1. V shed 6 bases, J shed 3 bases, and the junction held 6 bases outside the gene matches. From germline, CDR1 is DFQATT and CDR2 SNEGSKA (reference sequence). The CDR3 is made up of 13 amino acids. CDR3 protein: CSAPGTGNYEQYF. Here the CDR3 DNA reads TGCAGTGCGCCCGGGACAGGGAACTACGAGCAGTACTTC.

This clonotype was seen many times. The J gene is TRBJ2-7, the V gene TRBV5-1; D unclear. Germline V gene lookup returns CDR1 SGHRS and CDR2 YFSETQ. The CDR3 sequence is 14 residues long. Trimming removed 0 bases from V and 6 bases from J, with 13 bases in between. CDR3: CASSLETPIGEQYF. The CDR3 nucleotides read TGCGCCAGCAGCTTGGAGACCCCGATTGGCGAGCAGTACTTC.

This clonotype was seen many times. The CDR3 spells CASSDPGQDPNEQFF. The CDR3 DNA sequence: TGTGCCAGCAGTGATCCGGGACAGGACCCCAATGAGCAGTTCTTC. This chain links TRBV2 with TRBJ2-1; 8 bases are shared with TRBD1. V trimming: 3 bases; J trimming: 6 bases; junction bases outside the gene matches: 7. Germline V gene sequence: CDR1 SNHLY, CDR2 FYNNEI. The CDR3 contains 15 residues.

This clonotype was observed at least ten times. V is TRBV12-3 or TRBV12-4 and J is TRBJ2-3; 11 bases agree with TRBD1. Trimming took 5 bases from V and 2 from J; bases not matched to a gene: 3. The CDR3 consists of 15 residues. The CDR3 DNA sequence: TGTGCCAGCAGTACCGGACAGGGGGCCACAGATACGCAGTATTTT. Protein: CASSTGQGATDTQYF.

This clonotype was seen at least ten times. This chain uses TRBV2 with TRBJ1-6; no clear D. Trimming pared 2 bases from V and 6 bases from J, leaving 11 bases between. CDR1 SNHLY and CDR2 FYNNEI come from the germline V gene. This CDR3 is built from 15 residues. The chain's CDR3 is CASSENRPANSPLHF. The CDR3 DNA is TGTGCCAGCAGTGAAAATAGGCCAGCTAATTCACCCCTCCACTTT.

This clonotype appeared many times. This chain links TRBV10-3 with TRBJ2-7; 9 bases match TRBD1. Germline V CDR1 and CDR2: ENHRY, SYGVKD. The CDR3 has 16 residues. Trimming cost V 3 bases and J 5 bases; bases outside gene matches: 11. The CDR3 coding sequence is TGTGCCATCAGTGATATGGGAGGACAGGGGAATAACGAGCAGTACTTC. This sequence encodes CAISDMGGQGNNEQYF.

Many counts were recorded for this clonotype. The chain has TRBV13 and TRBJ1-6; maybe TRBD1 (6 bases). From germline, CDR1 is PRHDT and CDR2 FYEKMQ (reference sequence). This CDR3 comprises 14 residues. V lost 8 bases and J lost 6, with 14 bases in between. The CDR3 spells CASGVGGLNSPLHF. CDR3 nucleotide sequence: TGTGCCAGCGGGGTTGGGGGCCTTAATTCACCCCTCCACTTT.

This clonotype was seen ten or more times. V and J are TRBV12-3 or TRBV12-4 and TRBJ2-1, with a weak D call TRBD2 (5 bases). V was clipped by 10 bases and J by 0 bases, with 13 bases between them. The CDR3 totals 14 residues. The CDR3 bases are TGTGCCACCGGACTGGTGAGCTCCTACAATGAGCAGTTCTTC. Protein product: CATGLVSSYNEQFF.

The gene calls are TRBV12-3 or TRBV12-4 and TRBJ2-4; D remains ambiguous. V was cut by 3 bases and J by 1 base, with 10 bases left in between. The CDR3 runs to 15 residues. CDR3 sequence (DNA): TGTGCCAGCAGTTTGGGGATATCCGCCAAAAACATTCAGTACTTC. Translating gives CASSLGISAKNIQYF.

This clonotype has a count of ten or more. The chain has TRBV20-1 and TRBJ2-7; 7 nucleotides line up with TRBD2. Germline loops: CDR1 DFQATT, CDR2 SNEGSKA (reference sequence). This CDR3 has 14 amino acids. The junction had 4 bases not matched to a gene; V was cut back by 1 base and J by 1 base. Written as DNA, the CDR3 is TGCAGTGCTAGAGGGGCGCGGGGGTCCTACGAGCAGTACTTC. Its translation: CSARGARGSYEQYF.

This clonotype is medium-sized (0.01 to 0.1%) within its sample. The chain uses TRBV19 and TRBJ2-1; D uncertain. The germline V and J ends were trimmed by 7 bases and 6 bases, with 16 bases remaining between them. This CDR3 contains 14 residues. In germline, CDR1 is LNHDA, CDR2 SQIVND (reference sequence). The CDR3 DNA is TGTGCCAGTACCGATCTTGGTCAGGTCAATGAGCAGTTCTTC. Residues: CASTDLGQVNEQFF.

The sample holds many counts of this clonotype. The chain is built from TRBV27 and TRBJ2-3, with D possibly being TRBD2 (5 bases). CDR1 and CDR2 from the germline V gene are MNHEY and SMNVEV (reference sequence). The CDR3 totals 14 residues. With 2 bases removed from V and 5 bases from J, the gap between germline ends came to 11 bases. CDR3 residues: CASSLGPAEDTQYF. The CDR3 DNA sequence: TGTGCCAGCAGTTTAGGGCCAGCGGAAGATACGCAGTATTTT.

The J gene is TRBJ2-1, the V gene TRBV5-5, with D perhaps given as TRBD1 or TRBD2 (5 bases each). Per germline, CDR1 SGHKS and CDR2 YYEKEE (reference sequence). The V end lost 4 bases, the J end lost 6 bases, and 11 bases lay between the germline ends. The CDR3 has 13 residues. The chain's CDR3 is CASSHSGGNEQFF. CDR3 DNA sequence: TGTGCCAGCAGCCACAGTGGGGGCAATGAGCAGTTCTTC.

In this sample, this clonotype is medium-sized. This chain uses TRBV20-1 with TRBJ2-3; D gene ambiguous. The V and J ends lost 6 bases and 1 base respectively, with 17 bases between them. The germline CDR1 and CDR2 sequences are DFQATT and SNEGSKA (reference sequence). The CDR3 consists of 15 residues. The DNA for the CDR3 is TGCAGTGCCCTGGACCCACTGCGGCGCACAGATACGCAGTATTTT. It translates to CSALDPLRRTDTQYF.

The chain couples TRBV5-4 to TRBJ2-2, with D maybe TRBD1 (6 bases). Deletions cut 4 bases from V and 4 bases from J, with 11 bases between. Germline-derived CDR1 and CDR2 are SGHNT and YYREEE (reference sequence). This CDR3 has 14 residues. Written as DNA, the CDR3 is TGTGCCAGCAGCAACCGGGACACCACCGGGGAGCTGTTTTTT. Translated, it gives CASSNRDTTGELFF. The whole variable domain, filled in from reference TRBV5-4 and TRBJ2-2, reads ETGVTQSPTHLIKTRGQQVTLRCSSQSGHNTVSWYQQALGQGPQFIFQYYREEENGRGNFPPRFSGLQFPNYSSELNVNALELDDSALYLCASSNRDTTGELFFGEGSRLTVL.

The CDR3 DNA is TGTGCCAGCAGTGAACCCTTAAGCACAGATACGCAGTATTTT. It yields the protein CASSEPLSTDTQYF. This sequence joins TRBV2 and TRBJ2-3; D remains ambiguous. This CDR3 is built from 14 residues. V gave up 2 bases and J gave up 0 bases, with 6 bases separating them. Germline values: CDR1 SNHLY, CDR2 FYNNEI.

Turning to this clonotype: A clone one base away is much larger, so this may be a read error. The rearrangement links TRBV7-9 to TRBJ1-5, with TRBD1 identical over 10 bases. Per the germline V gene, CDR1 is SEHNR and CDR2 is FQNEAQ (reference sequence). CDR3 size: 16 residues. V lost 1 base, J lost 7 bases, and 7 bases stayed unmatched. CDR3: CASSLGDRGRGQPQHF. CDR3 DNA sequence: TGTGCCAGCAGCTTAGGGGACAGGGGACGAGGGCAGCCCCAGCATTTT. The full variable domain, its missing parts supplied by reference TRBV7-9 and TRBJ1-5, is DTGVSQNPRHKITKRGQNVTFRCDPISEHNRLYWYRQTLGQGPEFLTYFQNEAQLEKSRLLSDRFSAERPKGSFSTLEIQRTEQGDSAMYLCASSLGDRGRGQPQHFGDGTRLSIL.